This T cell receptor beta chain is from a study of blood T cell repertoires in COVID-19. Sequencing used immunoSEQ multiplex PCR; TCRdb keeps in-frame clones, though not all of them. The sample gives about 260,000 clones, less than 85% of which show up once; about 4.5% is in the top ten. The CDR3 has 15 amino acids. Deletions cut 3 bases from V and 3 bases from J, with 15 bases between. The V gene's germline CDR1 is MNHNS and CDR2 SASEGT. The clonotype comes from a man in his 60s who had recovered from COVID-19. The chain combines TRBV6-1 with TRBJ2-7, with TRBD1 as a possible D gene (6 bases). The material sequenced was peripheral blood. Written as DNA, the CDR3 is TGTGCCAGCAGTGATCGTCGCAGGGGTAACTACGAGCAGTACTTC. It yields the protein CASSDRRRGNYEQYF.